The next 21 T cell receptor beta chains were all read from a single sample in a study of OX40 agonist ivuxolimab in advanced cancers. Profiled with immunoSEQ multiplex PCR; TCRdb holds only in-frame clones, not every one. The profile shows approximately 58,000 clones, approximately 79% of them singletons. The source material was CD4+ or CD8+ T cells sorted from blood, sampled in a trial of the OX40 agonist ivuxolimab. These receptors originate from an adult with an advanced solid tumor such as melanoma, head and neck, liver or kidney cancer.

The chain links TRBV6-5 to TRBJ1-1, with D maybe TRBD1 (6 bases). Trimming took 5 bases from V and 5 from J, leaving 12 bases between them. The CDR3 loop spans 13 amino acids. The V gene's germline CDR1 is MNHEY and CDR2 SVGAGI. DNA for the CDR3: TGTGCCAGCAGTAAACAGGGAAGTACTGAAGCTTTCTTT. As protein: CASSKQGSTEAFF.

This clone was counted a few times. The V gene is TRBV28, the J gene TRBJ1-1, with D possibly being TRBD1 (5 bases). Per the germline V gene, CDR1 is MDHEN and CDR2 is SYDVKM. This CDR3 region has 16 residues. V shed 6 bases and J shed 3 bases, with 20 bases lying between them. The CDR3 bases are TGTGCCAGCAGCCCTAAAAGGTTCAGGGCAGACACTGAAGCTTTCTTT. Translated, it gives CASSPKRFRADTEAFF.

The chain couples TRBV15 to TRBJ2-7, with D tentatively TRBD2 (6 bases). The CDR3 length is 15 residues. Trimming shortened V by 0 bases and J by 4 bases, and 13 bases separated the two germline ends. Germline values: CDR1 LNHNV, CDR2 YYDKDF (reference sequence). CDR3 protein: CATSRDRDSRYEQYF. CDR3 DNA: TGTGCCACCAGCAGAGATCGGGACTCCCGATACGAGCAGTACTTC.

The rearrangement joins TRBV6-1 to TRBJ1-4; D is uncertain. Trimming removed 5 bases from V and 4 bases from J, with 14 bases in between. The CDR3 is made up of 15 amino acids. Germline loops: CDR1 MNHNS, CDR2 SASEGT. The CDR3 loop reads CASSTQEGHNEKLFF. Here the CDR3 DNA reads TGTGCCAGCAGTACCCAGGAGGGCCATAATGAAAAACTGTTTTTT.

The V and J genes are TRBV27 and TRBJ1-4; tentatively, D is TRBD1 (5 bases). V dropped 3 bases and J dropped 3 bases, with 8 bases sitting between them. The length of the CDR3 is 14 residues. CDR1 is MNHEY and CDR2 is SMNVEV in the germline V gene (reference sequence). For the CDR3, the DNA is TGTGCCAGCAGTTTGGGGACCGCTAATGAAAAACTGTTTTTT. Its translation: CASSLGTANEKLFF.

V and J are TRBV4-3 and TRBJ1-1; 9 nucleotides line up with TRBD1. Trimming took 3 bases from V and 10 from J; bases not matched to a gene: 9. The CDR3 has 14 amino acids. Per the germline V gene, CDR1 is LGHNA and CDR2 is YSLEER. The CDR3 reads CASSHPGQGRSAFF. The CDR3 DNA sequence: TGCGCCAGCAGCCACCCGGGACAGGGTCGTTCAGCTTTCTTT.

The V gene is TRBV29-1, the J gene TRBJ1-2; 11 bases match TRBD1. The CDR3 is 13 residues long. V was pared by 7 bases and J by 8 bases, with 9 bases of the junction left unmatched. Germline V gene data show CDR1 as SQVTM and CDR2 as ANQGSEA. The CDR3 bases are TGCAGCGGACTTCCGGGACAGGGGGGAGGCTACACCTTC. Translation gives CSGLPGQGGGYTF.

CDR3 amino acids: CAWSVVSGGFHPSSTDTQYF. For the CDR3, the DNA is TGTGCCTGGAGTGTTGTATCAGGAGGCTTTCACCCGTCTAGCACAGATACGCAGTATTTT. The gene calls are TRBV30 and TRBJ2-3, with D maybe TRBD2 (5 bases). The CDR3 totals 20 residues. Germline assignment: CDR1 GTSNPN and CDR2 SVGIG (reference sequence). With 0 bases removed from V and 0 bases from J, the gap between germline ends came to 25 bases.

This chain uses TRBV27 with TRBJ2-1; 8 bases match TRBD2. Germline V gene sequence: CDR1 MNHEY, CDR2 SMNVEV (reference sequence). The V segment lost 1 base and the J segment 5 bases; nucleotides outside the gene matches: 7. The CDR3 extends over 16 amino acids. This chain's CDR3 is CASSLLAIAGHNEQFF. CDR3 DNA: TGTGCCAGCAGTTTATTAGCAATAGCGGGGCACAATGAGCAGTTCTTC.

The chain is built from TRBV7-2 and TRBJ2-1, with 7 bases fitting TRBD2. The CDR3 runs 14 residues. The V gene end was trimmed by 0 bases and the J gene end by 6 bases; junction bases not matched to a gene: 2. Germline assignment: CDR1 SGHTA and CDR2 FQGNSA. This chain's CDR3 is CASSLAGGSNEQFF. Here the CDR3 DNA reads TGTGCCAGCAGCTTAGCGGGGGGGAGCAATGAGCAGTTCTTC.

V is TRBV7-8 and J is TRBJ1-5; D possibly corresponds to TRBD1 (5 bases). The CDR3 consists of 15 residues. Germline CDR1 reads SGHVS; CDR2 reads FQNEAQ. V dropped 1 base and J dropped 4 bases, with 11 bases sitting between them. The CDR3 sequence: CASSLGGGRNQPQHF. The CDR3, as DNA: TGTGCCAGCAGCTTAGGGGGGGGGAGGAATCAGCCCCAGCATTTT.

The chain recombines TRBV19 with TRBJ1-2; no clear D. This CDR3 region has 14 residues. Germline assignment: CDR1 LNHDA and CDR2 SQIVND (reference sequence). V dropped 6 bases and J dropped 4 bases, with 15 bases sitting between them. The CDR3 DNA reads as TGTGCCAGTAGGTGGCAGATAGACTCCTATGGCTACACCTTC. Protein: CASRWQIDSYGYTF.

This clone appeared a few times. This sequence joins TRBV19 and TRBJ2-5; TRBD1 agrees at 8 bases. The V gene's germline CDR1 is LNHDA and CDR2 SQIVND (reference sequence). J lost 5 bases, V lost 4 bases, and 6 bases had no gene match. The CDR3 loop spans 14 amino acids. The CDR3 DNA reads as TGTGCCAGTAGTACGACAGGGGTCGGGGAGACCCAGTACTTC. It codes for CASSTTGVGETQYF.

The V gene is TRBV7-9, the J gene TRBJ1-3, with TRBD1 matching 8 bases. Germline-derived CDR1 and CDR2 are SEHNR and FQNEAQ (reference sequence). This CDR3 is 19 amino acids long. V was clipped by 5 bases and J by 1 base; unmatched bases: 16. The DNA for the CDR3 is TGTGCCAGCAGCCGCGCACTTAACAGAGACAGGGGATCTGGAAACACCATATATTTT. It codes for CASSRALNRDRGSGNTIYF.

The chain couples TRBV29-1 to TRBJ2-1, with 11 bases identical to TRBD2. The CDR3 length is 16 residues. After removal of 4 bases from V and 10 bases from J, the junction contained 15 bases not matched to a gene. CDR1 SQVTM and CDR2 ANQGSEA come from the germline V gene. CDR3 in DNA: TGCAGCGTTGCCCCAATCGCGCCTCTAGCGGGGGGCGAGCAGTTCTTC. It yields the protein CSVAPIAPLAGGEQFF.

This clone was found a few times. The genes are TRBV29-1 and TRBJ2-1; no clear D gene. The CDR3 runs to 17 residues. Germline V gene lookup returns CDR1 SQVTM and CDR2 ANQGSEA. Trimming took off 6 bases at V and 0 bases at J, with 21 bases between the two ends. The CDR3 region has the DNA TGCAGCGTGGATGTTAAGGACCTCCTTCACTCCTACAATGAGCAGTTCTTC. Its translation: CSVDVKDLLHSYNEQFF.

The table lists this clone with a few counts. The V call is TRBV6-1, the J call TRBJ2-7; D gene ambiguous. V shed 8 bases and J shed 2 bases, with 7 bases lying between them. Looked up from germline, CDR1 is MNHNS and CDR2 is SASEGT. This CDR3 region has 11 residues. The CDR3 here is CASGQAYEQYF. The CDR3 DNA reads as TGTGCCAGCGGGCAGGCCTACGAGCAGTACTTC.

To note about this clone: Germline is not matched at one junction end, which may reflect a read error. The chain joins TRBV4-3 to TRBJ2-4, with D perhaps matching TRBD2 (5 bases). The CDR3 spans 13 residues. Germline V gene data show CDR1 as LGHNA and CDR2 as YSLEER. CDR3 sequence (DNA): TGCGCCAGCAGCCAAGATCGGACTCGACCGCCCAACTTC. It yields the protein CASSQDRTRPPNF.

This chain joins TRBV25-1 and TRBJ1-2, with 10 nucleotides matching TRBD1. Per germline, CDR1 MGHDK and CDR2 SYGVNS. This CDR3 spans 14 amino acids. V dropped 6 bases and J dropped 6; count of bases not matched to a gene: 7. CDR3 sequence reads: CASRPGQGRDGYTF. For the CDR3, the DNA is TGTGCCAGCAGACCGGGACAGGGGAGGGATGGCTACACCTTC.

V is TRBV7-2 and J is TRBJ2-3; D unresolved. Trimming cost V 1 base and J 0 bases, with 11 bases left between them. Germline lookup yields CDR1 SGHTA and CDR2 FQGNSA. This CDR3 is 16 amino acids long. The CDR3 reads CASSLGYWDSTDTQYF. In nucleotides, the CDR3 is TGTGCCAGCAGCTTAGGTTACTGGGATAGCACAGATACGCAGTATTTT.

This chain uses TRBV19 with TRBJ2-7; perhaps TRBD1 as D (6 bases). The V gene lost 3 bases and the J gene lost 4 bases, with 19 bases spanning the gap. CDR3 length: 16 amino acids. The germline V gene encodes CDR1 LNHDA and CDR2 SQIVND (reference sequence). The CDR3 loop is CASSILPRSGVYEQYF. For the CDR3, the DNA is TGTGCCAGTAGTATCCTGCCAAGGTCAGGGGTATACGAGCAGTACTTC.